The 4 T cell receptor beta chains below were found in one sample sequenced in a study of response to subunit inactivated influenza vaccine. Each CDR3 protein gets one entry after TCRdb re-called the RT-PCR reads with MiXCR. This repertoire shows hundreds of thousands of distinct CDR3 sequences, 15% to 18% found once; its top ten account for about 9.9%. Material: PBMCs from blood, obtained 11 to 12 days after vaccination. The origin of the receptors is a man between 50 and 59 years old who received an inactivated influenza vaccine.

The gene calls are TRBV2 and TRBJ2-5, with D perhaps matching TRBD1 (6 bases). The CDR3 is made up of 13 amino acids. V was trimmed by 9 bases and J by 2 bases, leaving 13 bases between them. CDR1 is SNHLY and CDR2 is FYNNEI in the germline V gene. CDR3 nucleotide sequence: TGTGCCAGATCCCGGGACACTCAAGAGACCCAGTACTTC. The encoded protein is CARSRDTQETQYF.

The CDR3 DNA follows: TGTGCCAGCTCACCACAGGGGTCGGATAGCATGGAGACCCAGTACTTC. This translates into CASSPQGSDSMETQYF. The J gene is TRBJ2-5, the V gene TRBV18; a weak D match, TRBD1 (5 bases). This CDR3 region has 16 residues. The V end lost 1 base, the J end lost 5 bases, and 17 bases lay between the germline ends. CDR1 is KGHSH, CDR2 LQKENI, per germline.

This clonotype turned up a few times. CDR3 nucleotide sequence: TGTGCCAGCAGTGGGGACTGGATGAACACCGGGGAGCTGTTTTTT. It yields the protein CASSGDWMNTGELFF. The genes are TRBV6-1 and TRBJ2-2; perhaps TRBD2 as D (6 bases). With 4 bases removed from V and 1 base from J, the gap between germline ends came to 10 bases. The CDR3 sequence is 15 residues long. Per germline, CDR1 MNHNS and CDR2 SASEGT.

V usage is TRBV15 and J usage is TRBJ2-3, with D maybe TRBD2 (5 bases). V lost 0 bases to trimming and J lost 6 bases, with 16 bases between them. This CDR3 has 16 amino acids. Germline V CDR1 and CDR2: LNHNV, YYDKDF (reference sequence). CDR3 nucleotides: TGTGCCACCAGCAGAGATCGAGGACGGGGATGGGATACGCAGTATTTT. This translates into CATSRDRGRGWDTQYF.